Listed here are 15 T cell receptor beta chains from one sample, sequenced in a study of cytomegalovirus exposure and HLA in healthy donors. Amplification used 60 Vbeta primers and 13 Jbeta primers. Clones were sequenced by immunoSEQ multiplex PCR, and TCRdb holds only the in-frame ones, with some missing. The sample consists of around 130,000 clones, 80% of them appearing once. What was sequenced was PBMCs. The origin of the receptors is a man aged 30 to 45 in good health and CMV-seronegative.

The chain combines TRBV7-7 with TRBJ2-1, with 8 positions matching TRBD2. The CDR3 spans 13 residues. Germline loops: CDR1 SSHAT, CDR2 FNYEAQ (reference sequence). The junction had 8 bases not matched to a gene; V was cut back by 7 bases and J by 9 bases. The CDR3 sequence: CASTTVRGGEQFF. The CDR3 bases are TGTGCCAGCACCACGGTACGGGGGGGTGAGCAGTTCTTC.

The genes are TRBV20-1 and TRBJ2-1; D remains ambiguous. Germline CDR1 is DFQATT and CDR2 is SNEGSKA (reference sequence). V was shortened by 4 bases and J by 6 bases, with 7 bases between the two germline ends. This CDR3 has 11 amino acids. The CDR3, as DNA: TGCAGTGCTAACTTAATCAATGAGCAGTTCTTC. Protein: CSANLINEQFF.

The chain carries TRBV6-1 and TRBJ1-1, with TRBD1 as a possible D gene (6 bases). V lost 3 bases to trimming and J lost 4 bases, with 15 bases between them. From germline, CDR1 is MNHNS and CDR2 SASEGT. This CDR3 has 15 residues. The CDR3 DNA reads as TGTGCCAGCAGTGATATAGTTTCAGGGGTCACTGAAGCTTTCTTT. It is translated as CASSDIVSGVTEAFF.

The rearrangement links TRBV29-1 to TRBJ2-3; TRBD1 is a possible D gene (5 bases). Germline CDR1 is SQVTM and CDR2 is ANQGSEA. V was shortened by 6 bases and J by 4 bases, with 17 bases between the two germline ends. The CDR3 contains 14 residues. CDR3 coding DNA: TGCAGCGTGAACAGGATTACTGGAGCAGATACGCAGTATTTT. Its translation: CSVNRITGADTQYF.

The chain uses TRBV6-5 and TRBJ2-1, with 8 bases lining up with TRBD2. The germline gives CDR1 MNHEY, CDR2 SVGAGI. The V gene end was trimmed by 5 bases and the J gene end by 7 bases; junction bases not matched to a gene: 10. This CDR3 comprises 15 residues. CDR3 region: CASSKTESGSNEQFF. The DNA of the CDR3 is TGTGCCAGCAGTAAGACGGAAAGCGGGAGTAATGAGCAGTTCTTC.

This clone was recorded a few times. The rearrangement uses TRBV5-4 and TRBJ1-1; D not certain. Germline V CDR1 and CDR2: SGHNT, YYREEE (reference sequence). Trimming pared 0 bases from V and 0 bases from J, leaving 9 bases between. The CDR3 extends over 15 amino acids. Here the CDR3 reads CASSLVSAMNTEAFF. The CDR3 region has the DNA TGTGCCAGCAGCTTGGTTTCTGCTATGAACACTGAAGCTTTCTTT.

Details on this clone: This same CDR3 is encoded by further DNA sequences in the sample. The V and J genes are TRBV27 and TRBJ1-2; no reliable D call. V was pared by 3 bases and J by 0 bases, with 8 bases between. Germline V gene lookup returns CDR1 MNHEY and CDR2 SMNVEV (reference sequence). The CDR3 is 14 amino acids. CDR3 in DNA: TGTGCCAGCAGTTTGCGGGGAGCTAACTATGGCTACACCTTC. It translates to CASSLRGANYGYTF.

This sequence joins TRBV11-3 and TRBJ2-5; D ambiguous. Trimming shortened V by 5 bases and J by 0 bases, and 10 bases separated the two germline ends. Germline assignment: CDR1 SGHNT and CDR2 YENEEA. The CDR3 runs to 14 residues. CDR3 protein: CASSDAAHQETQYF. The CDR3 nucleotides are TGTGCCAGCAGCGATGCGGCCCACCAAGAGACCCAGTACTTC.

The V and J genes are TRBV28 and TRBJ2-2, with TRBD1 matching 9 bases. Trimming cost V 2 bases and J 4 bases; bases outside gene matches: 8. The CDR3 loop spans 17 amino acids. Germline CDR1 reads MDHEN; CDR2 reads SYDVKM. The CDR3 region is CASSLLGTGKGTGELFF. For the CDR3, the DNA is TGTGCCAGCAGTTTACTCGGGACAGGGAAGGGCACCGGGGAGCTGTTTTTT.

This clone was seen more than once but under ten times. This sequence joins TRBV13 and TRBJ2-1; 7 nucleotides agree with TRBD2. Germline trimming cut 3 bases from V and 3 bases from J; bases unmatched to any gene: 5. Germline loops: CDR1 PRHDT, CDR2 FYEKMQ (reference sequence). The CDR3 has 15 amino acids. This chain's CDR3 is CASSFGTTRYNEQFF. The CDR3 DNA follows: TGTGCCAGCAGCTTTGGGACTACCCGCTACAATGAGCAGTTCTTC.

This chain links TRBV7-8 with TRBJ2-7; 9 nucleotides agree with TRBD1. The V and J ends lost 1 base and 0 bases, in that order; junction bases with no gene match: 1. Germline CDR1 SGHVS, CDR2 FQNEAQ. The CDR3 is made up of 15 amino acids. CDR3 amino acids: CASSLVGQGSYEQYF. In nucleotides, the CDR3 is TGTGCCAGCAGCTTAGTGGGACAGGGCTCCTACGAGCAGTACTTC.

The chain is built from TRBV19 and TRBJ1-2; D might be TRBD1 (6 bases). This CDR3 has 14 amino acids. Trimming shortened V by 6 bases and J by 4 bases, and 15 bases separated the two germline ends. Germline V gives CDR1 LNHDA, CDR2 SQIVND (reference sequence). The CDR3 coding sequence is TGTGCCAGTAGGATTAAACAGGGAACCTATGGCTACACCTTC. The encoded protein is CASRIKQGTYGYTF.

The chain couples TRBV9 to TRBJ2-1; 7 nucleotides line up with TRBD1. CDR1 and CDR2 from the germline V gene are SGDLS and YYNGEE. This CDR3 is 13 amino acids long. The junction had 6 bases not matched to a gene; V was cut back by 4 bases and J by 8 bases. CDR3 amino acids: CASSQKDRDEQFF. The CDR3 region has the DNA TGTGCCAGCAGCCAGAAAGACAGGGATGAGCAGTTCTTC.

The V and J genes are TRBV19 and TRBJ2-1; 10 bases align to TRBD2. The germline CDR1 and CDR2 sequences are LNHDA and SQIVND (reference sequence). V lost 0 bases and J lost 8; bases outside the gene matches: 4. This CDR3 contains 15 residues. The CDR3, as DNA: TGTGCCAGTAGTATAGAGGCTAGCGGGAGTCATGAGCAGTTCTTC. Its translation: CASSIEASGSHEQFF.

This chain links TRBV18 with TRBJ2-7, with 10 bases fitting TRBD2. The CDR3 has 16 residues. The ends lost 2 bases at V and 2 bases at J; junction bases unmatched: 6. CDR1 is KGHSH, CDR2 LQKENI, per germline. CDR3: CASSPGDLAGAYEQYF. The CDR3 DNA reads TGTGCCAGCTCACCAGGTGATCTAGCGGGAGCCTACGAGCAGTACTTC.